This is a list of T cell receptor beta chains from one sample in a study of T-cell reconstitution after alpha-beta-depleted transplantation in children. Each CDR3 protein is one row after TCRdb ran MiXCR on the PCR reads. The sample lists roughly 280,000 distinct CDR3 sequences; around 10% were seen once. The input for sequencing was peripheral blood, taken 180 days after TCRalphabeta/CD19-depleted stem cell transplant. The receptors come from a male patient aged 2 to 10 who had a stem cell transplant for chronic granulomatous disease, so the T cells may come from the graft donor. CDR3s include the opening cysteine and the closing phenylalanine or tryptophan. The D gene is left open where the match is weak. Clone size is shown for a subset of rows, as once, few, many or a class of expanded clone.

abundance | j_gene | v_gene | d_gene | CDR3nt | CDR3aa
many | TRBJ2-1 | TRBV20-1 | NA | TGCAGTGCTAGAGATTGGGGCGGCCCCCCTTGGGGGTTCTTC | CSARDWGGPPWGFF
many | TRBJ2-2 | TRBV5-1 | TRBD2 | TGCGCCAGCAGCTGGACTAGCGGGAACACCGGGGAGCTGTTTTTT | CASSWTSGNTGELFF
many | TRBJ2-7 | TRBV5-1 | TRBD2 | TGCGCCAGCAGCCATGGACTAGCGGGAGTGGGTCGGGTTGGCGAGCAGTACTTC | CASSHGLAGVGRVGEQYF
many | TRBJ2-5 | TRBV2 | TRBD1 | TGTGCCAGCAGAGACAGGGGGGAGACCCAGTACTTC | CASRDRGETQYF
few | TRBJ1-5 | TRBV19 | TRBD1 | TGTGCCAGTAGTTATCGACAGGGTCGGAGCAATCAGCCCCAGCATTTT | CASSYRQGRSNQPQHF
many | TRBJ2-7 | TRBV5-1 | NA | TGCGCCAGCAGCCCGTGGGGCCCTGGGACACAATTCTACGAGCAGTACTTC | CASSPWGPGTQFYEQYF
many | TRBJ2-1 | TRBV20-1 | TRBD2 | TGCAGTGCTAGAGGAGGCTTAAAGGGTGGACTAGCGGAGGTCCTCTCCTACAATGAGCAGTTCTTC | CSARGGLKGGLAEVLSYNEQFF
many | TRBJ2-1 | TRBV13 | NA | TGTGCCAGCAGCTTATTGCGGGGTGAGCAGTTCTTC | CASSLLRGEQFF
many | TRBJ2-1 | TRBV20-1 | NA | TGCAGTGCTAGAGCCGTCTCGGCGGGACAGTTCTTC | CSARAVSAGQFF
many | TRBJ2-1 | TRBV10-2 | NA | TGCGCCAGCCGTCCGCGAAGGACTTGGGTTGAGCAGTTCTTC | CASRPRRTWVEQFF
many | TRBJ2-7 | TRBV21-1 | NA | TGTGCCAGCAGCAAAACTGCGACAGCGGAGGCCTACGAGCAGTACTTC | CASSKTATAEAYEQYF
many | TRBJ1-1 | TRBV10-2 | NA | TGCGCCAGCAGTGTGAGGGGCAACACTGAAGCTTTCTTT | CASSVRGNTEAFF
many | TRBJ1-4 | TRBV12-3/TRBV12-4 | NA | TGTGCCAGCAGTCCGTATCGGGGGACTAATGAAAAACTGTTTTTT | CASSPYRGTNEKLFF
few | TRBJ2-7 | TRBV12-3/TRBV12-4 | TRBD2 | TGTGCCAGCACATCTCTTCGGGTCACTAGCGGGTTAAATCTCTACGAGCAGTACTTC | CASTSLRVTSGLNLYEQYF
NA | TRBJ2-6 | TRBV12-3/TRBV12-4 | NA | TGTGCCAGCAGTTTAAGCGGATCACTCGGGGCCAACGTCCTGACTTTC | CASSLSGSLGANVLTF
few | TRBJ2-5 | TRBV7-6 | NA | TGTGCCAGCAGCTCTAGAGACAGCTACCAAGAGACCCAGTACTTC | CASSSRDSYQETQYF
many | TRBJ2-2 | TRBV11-3 | NA | TGTGCCAGCAGCTTAGAGTCCAGGGGGAACACCGGGGAGCTGTTTTTT | CASSLESRGNTGELFF
NA | TRBJ2-3 | TRBV11-2 | NA | TGTGCCAGCAGCCCAGGGGAACTAGTTAGCACAGATACGCAGTATTTT | CASSPGELVSTDTQYF
many | TRBJ2-7 | TRBV3-1 | NA | TGTGCCAGCAGCCAAGACTGGTACACGTCCTACGAGCAGTACTTC | CASSQDWYTSYEQYF
NA | TRBJ1-5 | TRBV23-1 | NA | TGCGCCAGCAGTCAATCAAGAGACGGTCATCAGCCCCAGCATTTT | CASSQSRDGHQPQHF
many | TRBJ2-7 | TRBV20-1 | NA | TGCAGTGCTAGTAGGGTCAGGGGGGGATTCCACGAGCAGTACTTC | CSASRVRGGFHEQYF
NA | TRBJ2-1 | TRBV6-2/TRBV6-3 | TRBD2 | TGTGCCAGCAGTTACTCGGGGCTAGCGGGGGGGCGGTCCTACAATGAGCAGTTCTTC | CASSYSGLAGGRSYNEQFF
many | TRBJ2-3 | TRBV29-1 | NA | TGCAGCGTTGTACAGGGATCTACAGATACGCAGTATTTT | CSVVQGSTDTQYF
many | TRBJ2-3 | TRBV20-1 | TRBD2 | TGCAGTGCCCCAAAAGCGGGAATCACAGATACGCAGTATTTT | CSAPKAGITDTQYF
few | TRBJ1-1 | TRBV10-3 | NA | TGTGCCATCAGGCCCTGGACAGAGCTGATGGGGGCTGAAGCTTTCTTT | CAIRPWTELMGAEAFF
many | TRBJ2-7 | TRBV7-3 | TRBD1 | TGTGCCAGCAGTCATAAGACAGGGCCCTTGTACGAGCAGTACTTC | CASSHKTGPLYEQYF
many | TRBJ1-2 | TRBV18 | TRBD1 | TGTGCCAGCTCACCACTAGAGGGGGCGTACGGCTACACCTTC | CASSPLEGAYGYTF
many | TRBJ2-1 | TRBV7-3 | NA | TGTGCCAGCAGCCTTACAAGAAGCGGCCTACCAAACAATGAGCAGTTCTTC | CASSLTRSGLPNNEQFF
few | TRBJ2-7 | TRBV2 | TRBD2 | TGTGCCAGCACCCTTGACGACAGAAAACCGGGACTAGCGGGAGAGGAGCAGTACTTC | CASTLDDRKPGLAGEEQYF
NA | TRBJ2-2 | TRBV5-4 | NA | TGTGCCAGCAGCTTGGGTCAGGGTACCACCGGGGAGCTGTTTTTT | CASSLGQGTTGELFF
many | TRBJ2-3 | TRBV5-6 | TRBD1 | TGTGCCAGCAGCCCCTTTGGGACAGGGGGTTACGATACGCAGTATTTT | CASSPFGTGGYDTQYF
many | TRBJ2-5 | TRBV29-1 | NA | TGCAGCGCCCAGGTAGCAGCCCAAGAGACCCAGTACTTC | CSAQVAAQETQYF
many | TRBJ1-6 | TRBV10-2 | NA | TGCGCCAGCAGTGTCACAGGGCAGAATTCACCCCTCCACTTT | CASSVTGQNSPLHF
NA | TRBJ2-1 | TRBV20-1 | TRBD2 | TGCTGTGCTATAGCGGGAGGGCCCATGGATGAGCAGTTCTTC | CCAIAGGPMDEQFF
many | TRBJ2-6 | TRBV9 | TRBD1 | TGTGCCAGCAGCTACCTTGACAGGGGTACAGCCAACGTCCTGACTTTC | CASSYLDRGTANVLTF
many | TRBJ2-1 | TRBV20-1 | TRBD2 | TGCAGTGCTTCCCCCCGACTAGCCTACACCGAGCAGTTCTTC | CSASPRLAYTEQFF
many | TRBJ1-3 | TRBV20-1 | NA | TGCAGTGCTAGAGATCAGGTTGGGGCTGGAAACACCATATATTTT | CSARDQVGAGNTIYF
many | TRBJ2-1 | TRBV12-3/TRBV12-4 | NA | TGTGCCAGCAGTTTACGGGTCGGGGGCAACTACAATGAGCAGTTCTTC | CASSLRVGGNYNEQFF
many | TRBJ2-7 | TRBV7-6 | NA | TGTGCCAGCAGCCCTCTAGTCGGGGGAAACGAGCAGTACTTC | CASSPLVGGNEQYF
many | TRBJ2-2 | TRBV6-5 | NA | TGTGCCAGCAGTTACCGTCTGGGTCCACCGAACACCGGGGAGCTGTTTTTT | CASSYRLGPPNTGELFF
many | TRBJ2-1 | TRBV27 | TRBD2 | TGTGCCAGCAGTTTATCTTGGGGGGGGCAGTTCTTC | CASSLSWGGQFF
many | TRBJ2-5 | TRBV28 | NA | TGTGCCAGCACCCCCCCAGGTTCGGAGACCCAGTACTTC | CASTPPGSETQYF
many | TRBJ2-1 | TRBV5-1 | TRBD2 | TGCGCCAGCAGCTTGGTCCCGGGACTAGCGGGAGAAAAGCAGTTCTTC | CASSLVPGLAGEKQFF
NA | TRBJ2-7 | TRBV28 | TRBD2 | TGTGCCAGCAGTTTTTCTAGCGGGAGTACAGTGCAGTACTTC | CASSFSSGSTVQYF
many | TRBJ2-2 | TRBV21-1 | NA | TGTGCCAGCAGCAACAGGACAGGGAACACCGGGGAGCTGTTTTTT | CASSNRTGNTGELFF
many | TRBJ2-7 | TRBV20-1 | NA | TGCAGTGCTAGACTACCAGACAGGAATTACGAGCAGTACTTC | CSARLPDRNYEQYF
many | TRBJ2-1 | TRBV9 | NA | TGTGCCAGCAGCGTAAGGTTCGGGAGCTCCTACAATGAGCAGTTCTTC | CASSVRFGSSYNEQFF
many | TRBJ2-3 | TRBV7-9 | NA | TGTGCCAGCAGCCTGCAGTGGGCAGATACGCAGTATTTT | CASSLQWADTQYF
many | TRBJ2-7 | TRBV5-1 | TRBD1 | TGCGCCAGCAGCGCGGGACAGGGGGCTTACGAGCAGTACTTC | CASSAGQGAYEQYF
many | TRBJ1-2 | TRBV7-2 | NA | TGTGCCAGCCCCGGTCGTCGGGGACGGGATGGCTACACCTTC | CASPGRRGRDGYTF
many | TRBJ2-3 | TRBV7-3 | NA | TGTGCCAGCAGCTCCCGGAGGGGCACAGATACGCAGTATTTT | CASSSRRGTDTQYF
many | TRBJ1-1 | TRBV7-2 | NA | TGTGCCAGCAGCAAAGGGACACTGAACACTGAAGCTTTCTTT | CASSKGTLNTEAFF
many | TRBJ2-7 | TRBV6-5 | TRBD1 | TGTGCCAGCAGTTACCCGCGGGGACAGGGGTACGAGCAGTACTTC | CASSYPRGQGYEQYF
many | TRBJ1-2 | TRBV10-3 | TRBD1 | TGTGCCATCAGTGAGCCGGGACAGGGGACCTATGGCTACACCTTC | CAISEPGQGTYGYTF